This is a list of T cell receptor beta chains from one sample in a study of blood T cell repertoires in COVID-19. TCRdb's table, derived via immunoSEQ multiplex PCR, lists solely in-frame clones and lacks some. The table includes 490,000 or so clones, about 85% detected once. Specimen: PBMCs or T cells enriched from blood (not recorded which). These receptors were obtained from a woman aged 55-70 years who had recovered from COVID-19. Both conserved end residues are part of each CDR3. A D gene is named only where the DNA matches it firmly. Some rows mark clone size as missing; the rest say once, few, many or name a class of expanded clone.

TRBJ1-4	once	TRBD1	TRBV4-1	TGCGCCAGCTCCCGGACAGGGGCCCAGGAAAAACTGTTTTTT	CASSRTGAQEKLFF
TRBJ2-3	-	-	TRBV10-2	TGCGCCAGTTCGGATTTGGGGGGGCGTACAGATACGCAGTATTTT	CASSDLGGRTDTQYF
TRBJ2-1	-	-	TRBV6-5	TGTGCCAGCAGTTACCGGGACACCCTCTTGGATGAGCAGTTCTTC	CASSYRDTLLDEQFF
TRBJ1-1	once	-	TRBV12-2	TGTGCAAGTCGCTTAGTGCGGGGCGCTGAAGCTTTCTTT	CASRLVRGAEAFF
TRBJ2-3	few	-	TRBV9	TGTGCCAGCAGCCCAGGACTCTTTAGCACAGATACGCAGTATTTT	CASSPGLFSTDTQYF
TRBJ1-5	-	-	TRBV5-1	TGCGCCAGCAGCCAGGGACTGGGTAATCAGCCCCAGCATTTT	CASSQGLGNQPQHF
TRBJ2-3	-	TRBD2	TRBV2	TGTGCCAGCAGCGCAGACCTTAGCGGGGGGCCAGATACGCAGTATTTT	CASSADLSGGPDTQYF
TRBJ1-5	-	TRBD1	TRBV6-1	TGTGCCAGCGCTGAAGGGGACAGGGTGAGCAATCAGCCCCAGCATTTT	CASAEGDRVSNQPQHF
TRBJ1-2	-	TRBD1	TRBV18	TGTGCCAGCTCACCAGAGACAGGGAGAGGGAACTATGGCTACACCTTC	CASSPETGRGNYGYTF
TRBJ2-4	-	-	TRBV27	TGTGCCAGCAGTTCATGGGAGGAGTTACTAGCCAAAAACATTCAGTACTTC	CASSSWEELLAKNIQYF
TRBJ2-7	few	-	TRBV30	TGTGCCTGCCGCACAGGGAGAACCTACGAGCAGTACTTC	CACRTGRTYEQYF
TRBJ2-7	-	-	TRBV5-1	TGCGCCAGCAGCTTGGGGGCGACAAACGCCTACGAGCAGTACTTC	CASSLGATNAYEQYF
TRBJ2-3	-	TRBD1	TRBV18	TGTGCCAGCTCACCCCAGGGGGCCGTGGGGACAGATACGCAGTATTTT	CASSPQGAVGTDTQYF
TRBJ2-2	once	-	TRBV7-9	TGTGCCAGCAGGAGTAGTAGCACCGGGGAGCTGTTTTTT	CASRSSSTGELFF
TRBJ1-3	once	TRBD1	TRBV5-1	TGCGCCAGCAGCCCGACAGGGGCTGGAAACACCATATATTTT	CASSPTGAGNTIYF
TRBJ1-4	-	TRBD1	TRBV7-9	TGTGCCAGCAGCCCCATAGGACAGGGATCTGAAAAACTGTTTTTT	CASSPIGQGSEKLFF
TRBJ1-5	-	TRBD1	TRBV5-5	TGTGCCAGCAGCTTGACAGGGGGCTACAATCAGCCCCAGCATTTT	CASSLTGGYNQPQHF
TRBJ1-5	-	TRBD1	TRBV10-3	TGTGCCATCAGTGGTACAGGGGGAAGCAATCAGCCCCAGCATTTT	CAISGTGGSNQPQHF
TRBJ2-1	-	TRBD2	TRBV10-1	TGCGCCAGCAGTACCGGGACTAGGAAATTAAGTGAGCAGTTCTTC	CASSTGTRKLSEQFF
TRBJ1-2	few	-	TRBV4-1	TGCGCCAGCAGCCAAGAAGACGGCGGATCTAACTATGGCTACACCTTC	CASSQEDGGSNYGYTF
TRBJ1-4	-	-	TRBV5-1	TGCGCCAGCAGCCCCCGGCCTGGGGAGAATGAAAAACTGTTTTTT	CASSPRPGENEKLFF
TRBJ1-2	-	-	TRBV6-5	TGTGCCACCCGTCTCCACGGTAACTATGGCTACACCTTC	CATRLHGNYGYTF
TRBJ1-5	-	-	TRBV18	TGTGCCAGCTCAGAGGACAGAAATCAGCCCCAGCATTTT	CASSEDRNQPQHF
TRBJ2-2	-	TRBD1	TRBV24-1	TGTGCCACCAGTGATCCGGGACAGCCGACCGGGGAGCTGTTTTTT	CATSDPGQPTGELFF
TRBJ2-2	few	TRBD2	TRBV9	TGTGCCAGCAGCCCCCGGGGTAGCGGGGGCCCCGGGGAGCTGTTTTTT	CASSPRGSGGPGELFF
TRBJ2-2	-	TRBD2	TRBV27	TGTGCCAGCAGCTGTGGGCGGGGGGATTGTGTGACGAACACCGGGGAGCTGTTTTTT	CASSCGRGDCVTNTGELFF
TRBJ2-3	-	-	TRBV5-1	TGCGCCAGCAGCTTGGCGGGGAAGCCGGACACAGATACGCAGTATTTT	CASSLAGKPDTDTQYF
TRBJ1-6	-	TRBD1	TRBV27	TGTGCCAGCAGCGGGGACAGTTATTCACCCCTCCACTTT	CASSGDSYSPLHF
TRBJ2-4	-	-	TRBV3-1/TRBV3-2	TGTGCCAGCAGCCAAGGTGGGGGCGGAAACATTCAGTACTTC	CASSQGGGGNIQYF
TRBJ1-6	-	TRBD1	TRBV2	TGTGCCAGCAGTGACGGGACAGGGTTCAATTCACCCCTCCACTTT	CASSDGTGFNSPLHF
TRBJ1-4	few	-	TRBV5-1	TGCGCCAGCAAGACCACAACAGTTTATAATGAAAAACTGTTTTTT	CASKTTTVYNEKLFF
TRBJ2-3	-	-	TRBV4-2	TGTGCCAGCAGCCAAGATCCCGGAGTAGGCACAGATACGCAGTATTTT	CASSQDPGVGTDTQYF